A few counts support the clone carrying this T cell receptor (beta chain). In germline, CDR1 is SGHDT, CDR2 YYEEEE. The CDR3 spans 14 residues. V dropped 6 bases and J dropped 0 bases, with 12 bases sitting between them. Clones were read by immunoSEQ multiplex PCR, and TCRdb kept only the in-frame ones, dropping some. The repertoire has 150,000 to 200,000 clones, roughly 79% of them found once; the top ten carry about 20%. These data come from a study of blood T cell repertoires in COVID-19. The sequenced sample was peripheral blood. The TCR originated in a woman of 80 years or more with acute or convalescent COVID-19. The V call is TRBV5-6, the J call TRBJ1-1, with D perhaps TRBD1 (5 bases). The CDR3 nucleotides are TGTGCCAGCAAACCTCAGGGTGTGAACACTGAAGCTTTCTTT. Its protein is CASKPQGVNTEAFF.